Below, 20 T cell receptor beta chains from the same sample are listed, as sequenced in a study of blood T cells in healthy people across ages. For the second PCR, which ran for roughly 6 to 11 cycles, a sample-barcoded 5' primer and a J-beta primer mix were used. TCRdb independently ran MiXCR on the 5' RACE reads; one entry per CDR3 protein. The table has 550,000 to 650,000 distinct CDR3 sequences, roughly 31% seen once. The source material was blood. These receptor sequences come from a woman older than 75 in good health.

This clonotype was seen only a few times. This chain joins TRBV6-4 and TRBJ1-6; D might be TRBD1 (5 bases). Germline assignment: CDR1 MRHNA and CDR2 SNTAGT. V dropped 6 bases and J dropped 10 bases, with 13 bases sitting between them. This CDR3 spans 13 amino acids. The CDR3 spells CASRRDSPSPLHF. The DNA of the CDR3 is TGTGCCAGCAGGCGGGACTCACCATCACCCCTCCACTTT.

This clonotype was counted a few times. V and J are TRBV4-2 and TRBJ1-1; the D gene is possibly TRBD1 (5 bases). The germline CDR1 and CDR2 sequences are LGHNA and YNFKEQ. V was pared by 0 bases and J by 3 bases, with 11 bases between. The CDR3 loop spans 15 amino acids. The CDR3 bases are TGTGCCAGCAGCCAAGATTTTTCGGGGGACACTGAAGCTTTCTTT. Encoded protein: CASSQDFSGDTEAFF.

This clonotype was recorded once. V is TRBV20-1 and J is TRBJ2-7, with D uncertain. The CDR3 has 13 residues. V shed 0 bases and J shed 0 bases, with 6 bases lying between them. Germline CDR1 is DFQATT and CDR2 is SNEGSKA (reference sequence). The CDR3 DNA follows: TGCAGTGCTAGAGAGGGTAGCTCCTACGAGCAGTACTTC. It is translated as CSAREGSSYEQYF.

The V gene is TRBV7-9, the J gene TRBJ2-5; 7 bases match TRBD1. Germline V gives CDR1 SEHNR, CDR2 FQNEAQ (reference sequence). After removal of 0 bases from V and 3 bases from J, the junction contained 4 bases not matched to a gene. The CDR3 totals 15 residues. The CDR3 region has the DNA TGTGCCAGCAGCTTAGCGGGACAGCCAGAAGAGACCCAGTACTTC. This sequence encodes CASSLAGQPEETQYF.

At least ten counts were recorded for this clonotype. The chain joins TRBV3-1 to TRBJ2-5; TRBD1 matches 8 bases. The V gene end was trimmed by 3 bases and the J gene end by 5 bases; junction bases not matched to a gene: 8. Germline lookup yields CDR1 LGHDT and CDR2 YNNKEL (reference sequence). CDR3 length equals 15 residues. CDR3 DNA sequence: TGTGCCAGCAGCCAGACAGGGGCGAGAGGCGAGACCCAGTACTTC. Amino acid sequence: CASSQTGARGETQYF.

The table lists this clonotype with many counts. This chain connects TRBV6-2 or TRBV6-3 to TRBJ2-7; tentative D call: TRBD1 (5 bases). Looked up from germline, CDR1 is MNHEY and CDR2 is SVGEGT. This CDR3 comprises 13 residues. With 7 bases removed from V and 1 base from J, the gap between germline ends came to 11 bases. The CDR3, as DNA: TGTGCCAGCAAGAGTACAGGTTCCTACGAGCAGTACTTC. This encodes CASKSTGSYEQYF.

This clonotype was picked up many times. The chain combines TRBV30 with TRBJ2-5, with D unclear. The CDR3 has 15 amino acids. With 0 bases removed from V and 1 base from J, the gap between germline ends came to 12 bases. Per germline, CDR1 GTSNPN and CDR2 SVGIG (reference sequence). This CDR3 reads CAWSVKPSVQETQYF. CDR3 sequence (DNA): TGTGCCTGGAGTGTAAAGCCCAGTGTCCAAGAGACCCAGTACTTC. Looking up the rest from reference TRBV30 and TRBJ2-5 gives the full variable domain: SQTIHQWPATLVQPVGSPLSLECTVEGTSNPNLYWYRQAAGRGLQLLFYSVGIGQISSEVPQNLSASRPQDRQFILSSKKLLLSDSGFYLCAWSVKPSVQETQYFGPGTRLLVL.

There are many counts of this clonotype. The chain recombines TRBV9 with TRBJ1-6; TRBD1 might be the D (6 bases). The V gene lost 3 bases and the J gene lost 7 bases, with 11 bases spanning the gap. The germline V gene encodes CDR1 SGDLS and CDR2 YYNGEE. This CDR3 has 14 residues. CDR3 region: CASSEQGHNSPLHF. The CDR3 region has the DNA TGTGCCAGCAGCGAACAGGGTCACAATTCACCCCTCCACTTT.

This clonotype was counted at least ten times. V usage is TRBV18 and J usage is TRBJ1-1; a weak D match, TRBD1 (5 bases). Germline V lookup: CDR1 KGHSH, CDR2 LQKENI. The V and J ends lost 1 base and 5 bases respectively, with 8 bases between them. CDR3 length equals 13 residues. Here the CDR3 DNA reads TGTGCCAGCTCACCACGGGGGGAGACTGAAGCTTTCTTT. It yields the protein CASSPRGETEAFF.

Comments on this clonotype: This clone may be a read error of a much larger clone one base away. The gene calls are TRBV6-2 or TRBV6-3 and TRBJ2-7, with 10 bases identical to TRBD1. J lost 3 bases, V lost 4 bases, and 15 bases had no gene match. Germline assignment: CDR1 MNHEY and CDR2 SVGEGT. CDR3 size: 18 residues. The CDR3 sequence: CASSSIPTGTGVGYEQYF. CDR3 coding DNA: TGTGCCAGCAGTTCTATTCCAACCGGGACAGGGGTCGGCTACGAGCAGTACTTC.

This clonotype was found once. J is TRBJ2-7 and V is TRBV27; D is uncertain. In germline, CDR1 is MNHEY, CDR2 SMNVEV (reference sequence). V lost 3 bases and J lost 2, with 14 bases in between. The CDR3 length is 15 residues. The CDR3 spells CASSFWMGKAYEQYF. CDR3 coding DNA: TGTGCCAGCAGTTTCTGGATGGGTAAAGCCTACGAGCAGTACTTC.

This clonotype was seen at least ten times. This chain connects TRBV10-3 to TRBJ2-3; TRBD2 matches at 8 bases. Trimming at V came to 7 bases and at J to 2 bases, leaving 5 bases not matched to a gene. The CDR3 is 14 amino acids. Germline values: CDR1 ENHRY, CDR2 SYGVKD. The CDR3 sequence is CAITTAGDTDTQYF. The CDR3 bases are TGTGCCATCACCACAGCGGGGGACACAGATACGCAGTATTTT.

This clonotype has at least ten counts. CDR3: CASSFLAGPGETQYF. For the CDR3, the DNA is TGTGCCAGCAGCTTTCTCGCCGGACCAGGAGAGACCCAGTACTTC. The chain couples TRBV11-2 to TRBJ2-5; D not certain. This CDR3 spans 15 amino acids. V shed 3 bases and J shed 4 bases, with 15 bases lying between them. Germline CDR1 reads SGHAT; CDR2 reads FQNNGV. Complete variable domain (other parts from reference TRBV11-2 and TRBJ2-5): EAGVAQSPRYKIIEKRQSVAFWCNPISGHATLYWYQQILGQGPKLLIQFQNNGVVDDSQLPKDRFSAERLKGVDSTLKIQPAKLEDSAVYLCASSFLAGPGETQYFGPGTRLLVL.

As for this clonotype: The junction shows a germline mismatch at one end, possibly a read error. The chain employs TRBV6-1 and TRBJ1-5, with 7 nucleotides matching TRBD1. Germline CDR1 MNHNS, CDR2 SASEGT. The length of the CDR3 is 13 residues. CDR3 nucleotide sequence: TGTGCCGGCAGTACGACAGGGAATCAGCCCCAGCATTTT. Translating it yields CAGSTTGNQPQHF.

This chain links TRBV25-1 with TRBJ1-4; D is ambiguous. V lost 3 bases to trimming and J lost 3 bases, with 11 bases between them. Per the germline V gene, CDR1 is MGHDK and CDR2 is SYGVNS. The CDR3 runs 15 residues. The CDR3 DNA is TGTGCCAGCAGTGAGCCCCAGAATGCTAATGAAAAACTGTTTTTT. Protein sequence: CASSEPQNANEKLFF.

This clonotype was recorded a few times. It may be a read error: a sequence one base away is much more abundant. The rearrangement links TRBV4-2 to TRBJ2-7, with D maybe TRBD1 (6 bases). CDR3 length equals 16 residues. The V end was cut by 0 bases, the J end by 7 bases, with 19 bases between. From germline, CDR1 is LGHNA and CDR2 YNFKEQ. In DNA, the CDR3 is TGTGCCAGCAGCCAAGAGCTTGGGGGCGCCTACAATGAGCAGTACTTC. Residues: CASSQELGGAYNEQYF.

This sequence joins TRBV29-1 and TRBJ1-1; 9 bases agree with TRBD1. This CDR3 has 15 amino acids. The V segment lost 3 bases and the J segment 4 bases; nucleotides outside the gene matches: 9. Germline lookup yields CDR1 SQVTM and CDR2 ANQGSEA. This CDR3 reads CSVDPAMTGGTEAFF. Here the CDR3 DNA reads TGCAGCGTTGATCCCGCAATGACAGGGGGCACTGAAGCTTTCTTT.

The chain combines TRBV19 with TRBJ2-6; D gene unclear. The CDR3 has 14 residues. V lost 9 bases to trimming and J lost 1 base, with 10 bases between them. CDR1 is LNHDA, CDR2 SQIVND, per germline (reference sequence). The CDR3 DNA follows: TGTGCCAGCGAACGATGGTCTGGGGCCAACGTCCTGACTTTC. This encodes CASERWSGANVLTF.

This clonotype has at least ten counts. V gene TRBV6-2 or TRBV6-3 combines with J gene TRBJ2-6, with D uncertain. This CDR3 comprises 13 residues. The V end was cut by 7 bases, the J end by 1 base, with 5 bases between. The germline V gene has CDR1 MNHEY and CDR2 SVGEGT. The CDR3 loop is CASKGSGANVLTF. In DNA form, the CDR3 reads TGTGCCAGCAAGGGTTCTGGGGCCAACGTCCTGACTTTC.

This clonotype was picked up many times. The chain employs TRBV20-1 and TRBJ1-1; TRBD1 might be the D (6 bases). The CDR3 runs to 14 residues. V was trimmed by 2 bases and J by 8 bases, leaving 18 bases between them. Germline CDR1 is DFQATT and CDR2 is SNEGSKA (reference sequence). For the CDR3, the DNA is TGCAGTGCTAGAAGACTCAGGGGAAATGAGGAAGCTTTCTTT. Its protein product is CSARRLRGNEEAFF.